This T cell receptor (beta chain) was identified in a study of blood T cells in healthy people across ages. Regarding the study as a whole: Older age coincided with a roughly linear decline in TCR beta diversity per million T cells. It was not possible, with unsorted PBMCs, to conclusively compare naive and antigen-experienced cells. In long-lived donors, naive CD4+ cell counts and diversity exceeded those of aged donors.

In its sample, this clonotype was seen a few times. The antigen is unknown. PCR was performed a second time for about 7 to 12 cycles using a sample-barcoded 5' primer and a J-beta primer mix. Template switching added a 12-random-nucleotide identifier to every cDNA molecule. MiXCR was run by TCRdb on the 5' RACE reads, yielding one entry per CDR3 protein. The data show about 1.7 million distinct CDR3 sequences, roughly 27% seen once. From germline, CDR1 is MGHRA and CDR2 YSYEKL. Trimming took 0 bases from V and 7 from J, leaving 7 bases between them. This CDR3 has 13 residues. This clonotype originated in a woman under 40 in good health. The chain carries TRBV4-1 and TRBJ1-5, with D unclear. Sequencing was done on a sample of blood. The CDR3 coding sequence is TGCGCCAGCAGCCAAGATATGTCACAGCCCCAGCATTTT. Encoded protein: CASSQDMSQPQHF.